This T cell receptor (beta chain) is drawn from a study of identical twins. General study findings and limits: Recombination models fit unrelated individuals' TCR alpha sharing but underestimated twins'.

With regard to this clonotype: Its antigen is as yet unknown.

The CDR3 length is 14 residues. Between the trimmed V and J ends, which lost 7 bases and 0 bases, there was a span of 13 bases. Per germline, CDR1 MNHNS and CDR2 SASEGT. A universal primer binding site was introduced by template switching. The final cDNA contained unique molecular identifiers. TCRdb analysed the 5' RACE reads with MiXCR anew, one entry per CDR3 protein. The sample has about 810,000 distinct CDR3 sequences, roughly 12% seen once. The same data also went into a second study, on yellow fever vaccine responses in identical twins.

Specimen: PBMCs. This sequence was found in a woman between 18 and 29 years old in good health. The rearrangement uses TRBV6-1 and TRBJ2-7; no firm D call. CDR3 in DNA: TGTGCCAGCACCCCGGGCCAAAGCTCCTACGAGCAGTACTTC. It is translated as CASTPGQSSYEQYF.